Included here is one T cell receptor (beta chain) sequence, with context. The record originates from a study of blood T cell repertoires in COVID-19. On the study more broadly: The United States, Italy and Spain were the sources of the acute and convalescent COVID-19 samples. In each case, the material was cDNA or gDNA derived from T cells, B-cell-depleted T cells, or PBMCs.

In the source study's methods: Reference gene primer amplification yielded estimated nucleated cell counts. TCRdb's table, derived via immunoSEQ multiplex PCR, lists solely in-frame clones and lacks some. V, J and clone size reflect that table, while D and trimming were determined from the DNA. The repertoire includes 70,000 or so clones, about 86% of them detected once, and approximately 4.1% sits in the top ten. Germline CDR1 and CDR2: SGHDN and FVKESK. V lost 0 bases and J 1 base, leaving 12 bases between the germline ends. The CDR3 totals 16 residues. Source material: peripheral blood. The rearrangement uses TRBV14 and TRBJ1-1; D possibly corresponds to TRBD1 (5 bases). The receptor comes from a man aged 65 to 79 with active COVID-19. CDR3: CASSQDRVWGNTEAFF. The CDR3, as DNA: TGTGCCAGCAGCCAAGACAGGGTTTGGGGGAACACTGAAGCTTTCTTT. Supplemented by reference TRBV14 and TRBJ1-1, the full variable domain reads EAGVTQFPSHSVIEKGQTVTLRCDPISGHDNLYWYRRVMGKEIKFLLHFVKESKQDESGMPNNRFLAERTGGTYSTLKVQPAELEDSGVYFCASSQDRVWGNTEAFFGQGTRLTVV.